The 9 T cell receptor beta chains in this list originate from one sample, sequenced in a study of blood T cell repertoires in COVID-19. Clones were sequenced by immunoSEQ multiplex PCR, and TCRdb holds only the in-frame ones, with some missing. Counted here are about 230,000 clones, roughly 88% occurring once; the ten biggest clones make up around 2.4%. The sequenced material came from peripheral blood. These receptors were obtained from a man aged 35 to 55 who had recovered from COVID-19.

Here the CDR3 DNA reads TGTGCCAGCAGCTCCCCTCGGGGGGCTCCCTACAATGAGCAGTTCTTC. Translation gives CASSSPRGAPYNEQFF. The chain links TRBV11-3 to TRBJ2-1; possibly TRBD2 for D (7 bases). There are 16 residues in the CDR3. Germline V gene lookup returns CDR1 SGHNT and CDR2 YENEEA. V lost 4 bases to trimming and J lost 2 bases, with 15 bases between them.

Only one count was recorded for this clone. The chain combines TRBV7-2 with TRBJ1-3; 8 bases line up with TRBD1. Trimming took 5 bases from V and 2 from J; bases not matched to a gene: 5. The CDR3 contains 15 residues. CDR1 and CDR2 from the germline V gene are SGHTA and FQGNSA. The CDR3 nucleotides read TGTGCCAGCAGCACCGGGACAGGTCCTGGAAACACCATATATTTT. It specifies CASSTGTGPGNTIYF. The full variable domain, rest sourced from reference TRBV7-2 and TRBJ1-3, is GAGVSQSPSNKVTEKGKDVELRCDPISGHTALYWYRQSLGQGLEFLIYFQGNSAPDKSGLPSDRFSAERTGGSVSTLTIQRTQQEDSAVYLCASSTGTGPGNTIYFGEGSWLTVV.

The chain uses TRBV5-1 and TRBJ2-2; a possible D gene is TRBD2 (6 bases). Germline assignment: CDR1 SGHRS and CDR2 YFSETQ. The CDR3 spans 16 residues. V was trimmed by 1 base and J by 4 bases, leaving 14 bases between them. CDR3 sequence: CASSLRPQGGTGELFF. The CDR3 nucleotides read TGCGCCAGCAGCTTGAGACCGCAGGGAGGCACCGGGGAGCTGTTTTTT.

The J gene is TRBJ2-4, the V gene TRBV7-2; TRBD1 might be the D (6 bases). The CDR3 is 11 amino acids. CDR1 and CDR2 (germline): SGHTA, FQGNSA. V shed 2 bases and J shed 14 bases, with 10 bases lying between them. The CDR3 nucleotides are TGTGCCAGCAGCTTACAGGGGCCCAAGTACTTC. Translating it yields CASSLQGPKYF.

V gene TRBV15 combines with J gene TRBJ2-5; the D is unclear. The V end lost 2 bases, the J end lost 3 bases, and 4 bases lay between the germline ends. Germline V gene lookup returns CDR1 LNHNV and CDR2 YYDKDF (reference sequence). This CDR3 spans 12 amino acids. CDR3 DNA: TGTGCCACCAGCAGAAACAAAGAGACCCAGTACTTC. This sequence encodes CATSRNKETQYF.

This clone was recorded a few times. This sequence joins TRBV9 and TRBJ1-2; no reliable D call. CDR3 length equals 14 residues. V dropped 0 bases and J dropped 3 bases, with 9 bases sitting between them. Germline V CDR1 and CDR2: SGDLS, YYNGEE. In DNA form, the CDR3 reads TGTGCCAGCAGCGTAGAGGGAGGGTACTATGGCTACACCTTC. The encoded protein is CASSVEGGYYGYTF.

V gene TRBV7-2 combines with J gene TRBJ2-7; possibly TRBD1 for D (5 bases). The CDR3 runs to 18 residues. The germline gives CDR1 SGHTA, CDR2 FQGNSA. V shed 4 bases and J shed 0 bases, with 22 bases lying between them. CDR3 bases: TGTGCCAGCAGCTCCTACCCCGACAGCGACTCACACTCCTACGAGCAGTACTTC. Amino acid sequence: CASSSYPDSDSHSYEQYF. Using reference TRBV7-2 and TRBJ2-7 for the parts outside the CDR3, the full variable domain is GAGVSQSPSNKVTEKGKDVELRCDPISGHTALYWYRQSLGQGLEFLIYFQGNSAPDKSGLPSDRFSAERTGGSVSTLTIQRTQQEDSAVYLCASSSYPDSDSHSYEQYFGPGTRLTVT.

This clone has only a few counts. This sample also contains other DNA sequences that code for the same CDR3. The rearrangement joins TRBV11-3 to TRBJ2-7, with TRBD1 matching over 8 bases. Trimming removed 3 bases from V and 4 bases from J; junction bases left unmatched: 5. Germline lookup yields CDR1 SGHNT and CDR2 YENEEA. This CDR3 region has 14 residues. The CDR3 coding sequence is TGTGCCAGCAGCTTGAGGACAGGGTGGTACGAGCAGTACTTC. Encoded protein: CASSLRTGWYEQYF.

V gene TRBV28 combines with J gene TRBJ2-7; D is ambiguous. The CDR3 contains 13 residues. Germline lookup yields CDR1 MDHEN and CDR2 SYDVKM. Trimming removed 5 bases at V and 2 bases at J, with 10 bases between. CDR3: CASSINRAYEQYF. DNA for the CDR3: TGTGCCAGCAGTATCAACCGGGCCTACGAGCAGTACTTC.